This T cell receptor (beta chain) was obtained from a study of T cell responses to AZD1222 COVID-19 vaccine. Method: immunoSEQ multiplex PCR; TCRdb's copy keeps in-frame clones and lacks some. Of roughly 110,000 clones listed, around 88% are singletons. V was trimmed by 4 bases and J by 4 bases, leaving 13 bases between them. This CDR3 has 14 residues. Germline V CDR1 and CDR2: LGHDT, YNNKEL (reference sequence). Researchers grouped second doses given at about 4 or about 12 weeks into one pool. This chain uses TRBV3-1 (or the pseudogene TRBV3-2) with TRBJ1-2; D perhaps matches TRBD1 (6 bases). The sequences come from peripheral blood, collected 28 days after the second AZD1222 dose. This TCR was sampled from an adult who received the AZD1222 COVID-19 vaccine. The CDR3 region is CASSLTGSAYGYTF. The CDR3 nucleotides read TGTGCCAGCAGCCTGACAGGCTCCGCCTATGGCTACACCTTC.